This entry lists 20 T cell receptor beta chains sequenced from one sample in a study of OX40 agonist ivuxolimab in advanced cancers. Libraries were prepared by immunoSEQ multiplex PCR; TCRdb keeps only in-frame clonotypes and omits some of them. Of about 35,000 clones in the sample, approximately 80% are singletons; the top ten hold over 20%. Sequencing was performed on CD4+ or CD8+ T cells sorted from blood, taken in a trial of the OX40 agonist ivuxolimab. These receptors all come from an adult with an advanced solid tumor such as melanoma, head and neck, liver or kidney cancer.

This clone was detected only a few times. The rearrangement links TRBV2 to TRBJ1-1, with D possibly matching TRBD1 (6 bases). The germline V and J ends were trimmed by 6 bases and 0 bases, with 17 bases remaining between them. This CDR3 is 16 amino acids long. CDR1 SNHLY and CDR2 FYNNEI come from the germline V gene. CDR3 amino acids: CASSDRLRGMNTEAFF. The CDR3, as DNA: TGTGCCAGCAGCGACCGACTCAGGGGAATGAACACTGAAGCTTTCTTT.

The J gene is TRBJ1-5, the V gene TRBV7-9, with D unclear. V was cut by 2 bases and J by 6 bases, with 8 bases left in between. Germline lookup yields CDR1 SEHNR and CDR2 FQNEAQ (reference sequence). The CDR3 sequence is 13 residues long. The CDR3 loop is CASSLLAGQPQHF. DNA for the CDR3: TGTGCCAGCAGCTTATTGGCGGGTCAGCCCCAGCATTTT.

The chain uses TRBV6-1 and TRBJ1-1; D is perhaps TRBD1 (6 bases). This CDR3 has 16 amino acids. Trimming removed 3 bases from V and 6 bases from J, with 20 bases in between. From germline, CDR1 is MNHNS and CDR2 SASEGT. Here the CDR3 reads CASSDPGTNRRAEAFF. The CDR3 DNA reads TGTGCCAGCAGTGATCCGGGGACAAACAGGAGGGCTGAAGCTTTCTTT.

This chain connects TRBV5-6 to TRBJ1-1; D remains ambiguous. Trimming shortened V by 0 bases and J by 6 bases, and 9 bases separated the two germline ends. Germline CDR1 reads SGHDT; CDR2 reads YYEEEE. The CDR3 extends over 13 amino acids. DNA of the CDR3: TGTGCCAGCAGCTTGGGTTTAAGGCCTGAAGCTTTCTTT. Encoded protein: CASSLGLRPEAFF.

The J gene is TRBJ1-2, the V gene TRBV6-1, with 11 bases lining up with TRBD1. Looked up from germline, CDR1 is MNHNS and CDR2 is SASEGT. The trim removed 3 bases at V and 2 bases at J, leaving 2 bases unmatched. CDR3 length: 15 amino acids. This chain's CDR3 is CASSEGQGGNYGYTF. In DNA, the CDR3 is TGTGCCAGCAGTGAGGGACAGGGGGGGAACTATGGCTACACCTTC.

The J gene is TRBJ1-2, the V gene TRBV21-1; TRBD1, as called in the table, went unchecked against the DNA. TRBV21-1 is noted as a pseudogene. The CDR3 consists of 22 residues. The CDR3 sequence is CASRLTGTGEKIIVFPNYGYTF. For the CDR3, the DNA is TGTGCCAGCAGGCTCACCGGGACAGGGGAAAAAATTATCGTTTTTCCTAACTATGGCTACACCTTC.

The V call is TRBV18, the J call TRBJ1-1; 7 nucleotides line up with TRBD1. The CDR3 is 18 amino acids. J lost 1 base, V lost 3 bases, and 14 bases had no gene match. Germline V gene data show CDR1 as KGHSH and CDR2 as LQKENI. The CDR3 nucleotides read TGTGCCAGCTCACCTTTCATAGCGGGACAGACTTCGAACACTGAAGCTTTCTTT. Amino acids: CASSPFIAGQTSNTEAFF.

The rearrangement links TRBV19 to TRBJ1-2; possibly TRBD1 for D (5 bases). The CDR3 loop spans 13 amino acids. V was clipped by 5 bases and J by 4 bases, with 11 bases between them. The germline gives CDR1 LNHDA, CDR2 SQIVND (reference sequence). The CDR3 DNA sequence: TGTGCCAGTAGTTCACAGGACTTCTATGGCTACACCTTC. It encodes CASSSQDFYGYTF.

The J gene is TRBJ1-2, the V gene TRBV6-1; 9 bases are shared with TRBD1. Germline V gene data show CDR1 as MNHNS and CDR2 as SASEGT. V shed 4 bases and J 7 bases; nucleotides not matched to a gene: 7. The CDR3 extends over 14 amino acids. CDR3 sequence reads: CASSAWDRAIGYTF. CDR3 DNA: TGTGCCAGCAGTGCTTGGGACAGGGCCATTGGCTACACCTTC.

CDR3 region: CASSETSGGDTQYF. The CDR3 bases are TGCGCCAGCAGCGAAACTAGCGGAGGGGATACGCAGTATTTT. V usage is TRBV5-1 and J usage is TRBJ2-3; 8 bases agree with TRBD2. The V gene end was trimmed by 4 bases and the J gene end by 6 bases; junction bases not matched to a gene: 7. CDR3 length equals 14 residues. The germline V gene encodes CDR1 SGHRS and CDR2 YFSETQ.

J is TRBJ2-3 and V is TRBV7-9; 10 nucleotides match TRBD2. V was clipped by 1 base and J by 6 bases; unmatched bases: 10. Germline lookup yields CDR1 SEHNR and CDR2 FQNEAQ (reference sequence). This CDR3 comprises 17 residues. The CDR3 DNA reads as TGTGCCAGCAGCTTAGGTATTAGCGGGGGGCGTCGGGATACGCAGTATTTT. Amino acid sequence: CASSLGISGGRRDTQYF.

This chain connects TRBV2 to TRBJ1-1; D is unresolved. The CDR3 contains 13 residues. Germline CDR1 is SNHLY and CDR2 is FYNNEI. Trimming pared 3 bases from V and 5 bases from J, leaving 10 bases between. The CDR3 protein is CASSEGWGTEAFF. The CDR3, as DNA: TGTGCCAGCAGTGAGGGGTGGGGAACTGAAGCTTTCTTT.

The V call is TRBV7-9, the J call TRBJ2-4; TRBD2 is a possible D gene (6 bases). CDR1 SEHNR and CDR2 FQNEAQ come from the germline V gene (reference sequence). The CDR3 contains 15 residues. Between the trimmed V and J ends, which lost 5 bases and 4 bases, there was a span of 15 bases. The CDR3 region has the DNA TGTGCCAGCAGCCAAGATCCGGGACTGAAAAACATTCAGTACTTC. This codes for CASSQDPGLKNIQYF.

This sequence joins TRBV6-1 and TRBJ2-3; no clear D. V lost 4 bases, J lost 2 bases, and 4 bases lay in between. The CDR3 is 12 amino acids. The V gene's germline CDR1 is MNHNS and CDR2 SASEGT. In DNA form, the CDR3 reads TGTGCCAGCAGTGGGGACACAGATACGCAGTATTTT. This translates into CASSGDTDTQYF.

This rearrangement joins TRBV7-9 to TRBJ1-1; D unresolved. In germline, CDR1 is SEHNR, CDR2 FQNEAQ (reference sequence). The CDR3 contains 13 residues. The ends were cut back, 3 bases at V and 1 base at J, with 6 bases in the middle. The CDR3 region is CASSLVGNTEAFF. CDR3 bases: TGTGCCAGCAGCTTGGTGGGGAACACTGAAGCTTTCTTT.

This clone was counted a single time. The genes are TRBV5-1 and TRBJ1-2, with 7 bases matching TRBD1. The ends lost 4 bases at V and 6 bases at J; junction bases unmatched: 9. This CDR3 has 14 amino acids. CDR1 and CDR2 from the germline V gene are SGHRS and YFSETQ. For the CDR3, the DNA is TGCGCCAGCAGCCAGGGACAGACCATTAATGGCTACACCTTC. Translating it yields CASSQGQTINGYTF.

V usage is TRBV6-6 and J usage is TRBJ1-1; tentative D call: TRBD1 (6 bases). The CDR3 covers 14 residues. V was pared by 4 bases and J by 0 bases, with 9 bases between. CDR1 and CDR2 (germline): MNHNY, SVGAGI (reference sequence). The CDR3 DNA reads TGTGCCAGCAGTTTTGGACAGCTGAACACTGAAGCTTTCTTT. It codes for CASSFGQLNTEAFF.

The chain carries TRBV7-3 and TRBJ2-1, with 12 bases matching TRBD2. J gave up 9 bases and V 2 bases, and 5 bases lay outside the gene matches. Germline CDR1 reads SGHTA; CDR2 reads FQGTGA. The CDR3 runs to 15 residues. The CDR3 loop reads CASSLYPSGRGEQFF. The CDR3 DNA reads TGTGCCAGCAGCTTATATCCTAGCGGGAGGGGTGAGCAGTTCTTC.

This sequence joins TRBV20-1 and TRBJ2-3; D is uncertain. This CDR3 has 11 amino acids. Germline CDR1 reads DFQATT; CDR2 reads SNEGSKA (reference sequence). Trimming removed 8 bases at V and 6 bases at J, with 12 bases between. Written as DNA, the CDR3 is TGCAGTTTGGCCGTGGGGGATACGCAGTATTTT. Protein product: CSLAVGDTQYF.

V and J are TRBV7-9 and TRBJ2-2; D might be TRBD1 (5 bases). The CDR3 extends over 17 amino acids. Between the trimmed V and J ends, which lost 1 base and 1 base, there was a span of 13 bases. The germline V gene encodes CDR1 SEHNR and CDR2 FQNEAQ (reference sequence). CDR3 sequence: CASSLGWADKNTGELFF. In DNA form, the CDR3 reads TGTGCCAGCAGCTTAGGATGGGCGGACAAGAACACCGGGGAGCTGTTTTTT.